The rows below give T cell receptor beta chains drawn from one sample of a study of cytomegalovirus exposure and HLA in healthy donors. The protocol was immunoSEQ multiplex PCR, while the TCRdb copy is restricted to in-frame clones and leaves out a portion. The table includes approximately 69,000 clones, roughly 72% detected once. The sequenced sample consisted of PBMCs. Receptor source: a woman aged 30 to 39 in good health and CMV-seropositive. CDR3s include the opening cysteine and the closing phenylalanine or tryptophan. A D gene is named only where the DNA matches it firmly. Clone size is given for some rows only: seen once, a few or many times, or a class if the clone is expanded.

size	D	V	J	DNA	CDR3
-	-	TRBV11-2	TRBJ2-5	TGTGCCAGCAGCTTAGAACTGGTCGAGACCCAGTACTTC	CASSLELVETQYF
-	-	TRBV28	TRBJ1-1	TGTGCCAGCAGTTTATATCCCGAGGGAACTGAAGCTTTCTTT	CASSLYPEGTEAFF
-	TRBD2	TRBV4-1	TRBJ2-2	TGCGCCAGCAGCCAAGATGTGGGACTAGCGGCCGGGGAGCTGTTTTTT	CASSQDVGLAAGELFF
-	TRBD2	TRBV30	TRBJ2-6	TGTGCCTCATCGACTAGCGGGAGAGGGGGGGCCAACGTCCTGACTTTC	CASSTSGRGGANVLTF
few	-	TRBV6-1	TRBJ1-5	TGTGCCAGCAGTTTCTACGCCAATCAGCCCCAGCATTTT	CASSFYANQPQHF
-	-	TRBV9	TRBJ1-2	TGTGCCAGCAGCGCCTTAGGGGCGTCCTATGGCTGCACCTTC	CASSALGASYGCTF
-	TRBD2	TRBV9	TRBJ2-1	TGTGCCAGCAGCCCTCGGACTAGCGGGGCCTACAATGAGCAGTTCTTC	CASSPRTSGAYNEQFF
-	TRBD1	TRBV6-6	TRBJ2-1	TGTGCCAGCAGGGATACAGGGGGGAATGAGCAGTTCTTC	CASRDTGGNEQFF
-	TRBD1	TRBV29-1	TRBJ2-7	TGCAGCGTGAAGGGACAGGGTACCTACGAGCAGTACTTC	CSVKGQGTYEQYF
-	TRBD2	TRBV10-3	TRBJ2-1	TGTGCCATCAGTGAGTCCCTAGCGGGAGGCCCGGGGGGGCAGTTCTTC	CAISESLAGGPGGQFF
-	TRBD1	TRBV7-9	TRBJ2-7	TGTGCCAGCAGCCTCGACAGGGCGCTTGGTGAGCAGTACTTC	CASSLDRALGEQYF
few	TRBD1	TRBV5-1	TRBJ1-2	TGCGCCAGCAGCTTGGCAGGGGGCGGCTACACCTTC	CASSLAGGGYTF
-	TRBD2	TRBV29-1	TRBJ2-1	TGCAGCGTTGAACGGACTAGCGGGATGTTCAATGAGCAGTTCTTC	CSVERTSGMFNEQFF
-	-	TRBV30	TRBJ2-3	TGTGCCTGGAGAGGGTTTGGGGCAACCCCGACACCTAGCACAGATACGCAGTATTTT	CAWRGFGATPTPSTDTQYF
-	-	TRBV2	TRBJ2-1	TGTGCCGGCAGCGTCCAGGGTGGGAATGAGCAGTTCTTC	CAGSVQGGNEQFF